The rows below give T cell receptor beta chains drawn from one sample of a study of blood T cell repertoires in COVID-19. Repertoires were generated with immunoSEQ multiplex PCR, while TCRdb's copy carries only in-frame clones and drops some. The data hold about 160,000 clones, with over 70% observed a single time. Sample: PBMCs or T cells enriched from blood (not recorded which). These receptors were collected from a woman between 55 and 75 years old who had recovered from COVID-19. The CDR3 runs from the conserved cysteine through the conserved F or W. A D gene is named only where the DNA matches it firmly. Rows may omit the clone size; those that give it use once, few, many or a size class.

CDR3 DNA | CDR3 protein | V gene | clone size | J gene | D gene
TGTGCCAGCAGTTTCCCCGATTCACCCCTCCACTTT | CASSFPDSPLHF | TRBV6-5 | - | TRBJ1-6 | -
TGTGCCAGCAGCCCAGCGGGCGGTAGCACAGATACGCAGTATTTT | CASSPAGGSTDTQYF | TRBV7-2 | - | TRBJ2-3 | -
TGTGCCAGCAGCCCCCTCCGTCGGAGTTGGAATGAGCAGTTCTTC | CASSPLRRSWNEQFF | TRBV5-6 | - | TRBJ2-1 | -
TGTGCCAGCAGCGCTTATCGCGACCAAGAGACCCAGTACTTC | CASSAYRDQETQYF | TRBV7-2 | - | TRBJ2-5 | -
TGTGCCAGTAGTTACAGGGGGCACCGGGAGACCCAGTACTTC | CASSYRGHRETQYF | TRBV19 | - | TRBJ2-5 | TRBD1
TGTGCCAGCAGCCAAGCTAGGGGGGGCCAGGAGACCCAGTACTTC | CASSQARGGQETQYF | TRBV4-2 | - | TRBJ2-5 | -
TGTGCCAGCAGACAGGGACCTGGGTACAATGAGCAGTTCTTC | CASRQGPGYNEQFF | TRBV6-5 | - | TRBJ2-1 | -
TGTGCCAGCAATGTACCGGGGGACAGGGGGACCCAGTACTTC | CASNVPGDRGTQYF | TRBV6-5 | - | TRBJ2-5 | TRBD1
TGTGCCAGCAGCATCGGGGACAGCGTCTATGGCTACACCTTC | CASSIGDSVYGYTF | TRBV5-4 | - | TRBJ1-2 | TRBD1
TGTGCCAGCAGCTTAGAACGGAATCAGCCCCAGCATTTT | CASSLERNQPQHF | TRBV11-2 | - | TRBJ1-5 | -
TGCGCCAGCAGCTTGGACGGGGACAATGGTCAGCCCCAGCATTTT | CASSLDGDNGQPQHF | TRBV5-1 | - | TRBJ1-5 | -
TGTGCCAGCAGCCAAAGGAGGGCGTTCACAGATACGCAGTATTTT | CASSQRRAFTDTQYF | TRBV14 | - | TRBJ2-3 | -
TGTGCCAGCAGTTCACTGGGGGGAAACACTGAAGCTTTCTTT | CASSSLGGNTEAFF | TRBV6-5 | - | TRBJ1-1 | -
TGTGCCAGCACTATGGGGACAGGGGGATTGAGTGGCTACACCTTC | CASTMGTGGLSGYTF | TRBV6-5 | once | TRBJ1-2 | TRBD1
TGCGCCAGCAGCTTGTCGGGGGAGAGCACAGATACGCAGTATTTT | CASSLSGESTDTQYF | TRBV5-1 | - | TRBJ2-3 | -
TGTGCCAGCTCACCAACCAGCCAAGAGACCCAGTACTTC | CASSPTSQETQYF | TRBV18 | once | TRBJ2-5 | -
TGTGCCAGCAGACGGGAGGCCGGGGAGCTGTTTTTT | CASRREAGELFF | TRBV7-3 | - | TRBJ2-2 | TRBD2
TGTGCCAGCAGCCAAGGTACTGAGGGAATAAGCTATGGCTACACCTTC | CASSQGTEGISYGYTF | TRBV3-1/TRBV3-2 | - | TRBJ1-2 | -
TGCGCCAGCAGCCAAGGACTACTAGCGGACGAGCAGTACTTC | CASSQGLLADEQYF | TRBV4-1 | - | TRBJ2-7 | TRBD2
TGCAGCGTTGATACAGGAGGGAATCAGCCCCAGCATTTT | CSVDTGGNQPQHF | TRBV29-1 | many | TRBJ1-5 | -
TGCGCCAGCAGCCCACCCGGTGGGTTTAGCAACGAGCAGTACTTC | CASSPPGGFSNEQYF | TRBV5-1 | once | TRBJ2-7 | -
TGCACCAGCAGCCAAGATCAGGGCAATCAGCCCCAGCATTTT | CTSSQDQGNQPQHF | TRBV1 | - | TRBJ1-5 | -
TGTGCCAGCAGCGGAGAAGGACAGCCACACCTGCCCCAGCATTTT | CASSGEGQPHLPQHF | TRBV7-2 | - | TRBJ1-5 | -
TGTGCCAGTAGTTGGACAGATAGCAATCAGCCCCAGCATTTT | CASSWTDSNQPQHF | TRBV19 | - | TRBJ1-5 | -
TGTGCCAGCAGTTTGAGGCGTCAGGGCAGGAACTATGGCTACACCTTC | CASSLRRQGRNYGYTF | TRBV27 | - | TRBJ1-2 | -
TGTGCCAGTAGTGCCTCAGGGGCTGGGGCCAACGTCCTGACTTTC | CASSASGAGANVLTF | TRBV19 | - | TRBJ2-6 | -
TGTGCTAGTGGTTTGGAGGGGGTAGAAGGGGAGCTGTTTTTT | CASGLEGVEGELFF | TRBV12-5 | - | TRBJ2-2 | -
TGTGCCAGCAACGGACACGCTGGAAACACCATATATTTT | CASNGHAGNTIYF | TRBV6-6 | - | TRBJ1-3 | -
TGTGCCAGCAGCACCGGGACAGGGGGTCAGTACGAGCAGTACTTC | CASSTGTGGQYEQYF | TRBV5-4 | - | TRBJ2-7 | TRBD1
TGTGCCAGCAGCCGGGGACTAGCGGGGGGGCGCGACACAGATACGCAGTATTTT | CASSRGLAGGRDTDTQYF | TRBV4-2 | - | TRBJ2-3 | TRBD2
TGTGCCAGCAGCGTAGGCGGGCTAGCGGGGGTCAAAGAGACCCAGTACTTC | CASSVGGLAGVKETQYF | TRBV9 | - | TRBJ2-5 | TRBD2
TGTGCCAGCTCACCAACAGGGGAGAGATCACCCCTCCACTTT | CASSPTGERSPLHF | TRBV18 | - | TRBJ1-6 | TRBD1
TGTGCCAGCAGCTTAGTGGCAGGGGCGGTTCGGGGCACTGAAGCTTTCTTT | CASSLVAGAVRGTEAFF | TRBV7-9 | - | TRBJ1-1 | -
TGCAGCGTTGAAGATCTGTACAATGAGCAGTTCTTC | CSVEDLYNEQFF | TRBV29-1 | - | TRBJ2-1 | -
TGTGCCATCAGTGACCAGGGCAGGAATGAGCAGTTCTTC | CAISDQGRNEQFF | TRBV10-3 | - | TRBJ2-1 | -
TGTGCCAGCAGCGTAGCCCGGGAAGGGAACACTGAAGCTTTCTTT | CASSVAREGNTEAFF | TRBV9 | - | TRBJ1-1 | -
TGTGCCAGCAGCTTAGGGACATTTGAGTCCTACGAGCAGTACTTC | CASSLGTFESYEQYF | TRBV7-8 | once | TRBJ2-7 | -
TGTGCCAGCAACCTAGGGGGAACCGGGGAGCTGTTTTTT | CASNLGGTGELFF | TRBV7-3 | - | TRBJ2-2 | -
TGCAGCGTGAGCGGGGGCCTTAACACCGGGGAGCTGTTTTTT | CSVSGGLNTGELFF | TRBV29-1 | many | TRBJ2-2 | TRBD2
TGTGCCAGCAACCCTACCGGGACAGCTTACGAGCAGTACTTC | CASNPTGTAYEQYF | TRBV5-6 | many | TRBJ2-7 | TRBD1
TGCGCCAGCAGCCAAGCCCCCACAGGGTCAAATCAGCCCCAGCATTTT | CASSQAPTGSNQPQHF | TRBV4-1 | - | TRBJ1-5 | -
TGTGCCAGCAGGTCAACAGGGAGCAATTCACCCCTCCACTTT | CASRSTGSNSPLHF | TRBV6-5 | - | TRBJ1-6 | -
TGCGCCAGCAGCTGGGGACAGGGGGCGGGCGAGCAGTACTTC | CASSWGQGAGEQYF | TRBV5-1 | - | TRBJ2-7 | TRBD1
TGCGCCAGCAGCTTTGGGACAGGGCATAATTCACCCCTCCACTTT | CASSFGTGHNSPLHF | TRBV5-1 | - | TRBJ1-6 | TRBD1